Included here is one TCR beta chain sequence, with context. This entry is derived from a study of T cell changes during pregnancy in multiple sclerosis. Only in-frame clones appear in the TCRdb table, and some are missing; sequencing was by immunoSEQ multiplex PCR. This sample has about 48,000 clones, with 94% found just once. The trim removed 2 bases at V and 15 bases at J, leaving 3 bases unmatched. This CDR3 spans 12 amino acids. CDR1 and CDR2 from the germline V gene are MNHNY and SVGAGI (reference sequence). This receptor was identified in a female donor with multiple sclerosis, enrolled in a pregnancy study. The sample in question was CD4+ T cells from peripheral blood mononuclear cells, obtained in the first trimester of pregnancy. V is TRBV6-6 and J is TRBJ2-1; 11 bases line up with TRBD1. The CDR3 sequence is CASSYGQGAVFF. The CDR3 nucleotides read TGTGCCAGCAGTTACGGACAGGGGGCCGTGTTCTTC.